The rows below give T cell receptor beta chains drawn from one sample of a study of blood T cell repertoires in COVID-19. Sequencing used immunoSEQ multiplex PCR; TCRdb keeps in-frame clones, though not all of them. The profile shows under 500,000 clones, around 89% of them singletons. Input material: PBMCs or T cells enriched from blood (not recorded which). Receptors originate from a man aged 30 to 39 who had recovered from COVID-19. The CDR3 runs from the conserved cysteine through the conserved F or W. A D gene is named only where the DNA matches it firmly. The size entry is marked missing in some rows and otherwise reads once, few, many or a size class.

>.|TRBV24-1|TRBJ2-1|TRBD2
TGTGCCACCAGGGCACTAGCGGGAAGGAATGAGCAGTTCTTC
CATRALAGRNEQFF
>.|TRBV21-1|TRBJ2-1|.
TGTGCCAGCAGCAAACTCCCCCAAGGGTTGCGGGACTACAATGAGCAGTTCTTC
CASSKLPQGLRDYNEQFF
>few|TRBV4-1|TRBJ2-1|.
TGCGCCAGCAGCCAAGTTGCGGCGGAGGGGTCCCGTGAGCAGTTCTTC
CASSQVAAEGSREQFF
>.|TRBV3-1/TRBV3-2|TRBJ2-7|TRBD1
TGTGCCAGCAGCCACTATGCTCCAAAAACAGGGGGCCCCACCCCGAAGTACTTC
CASSHYAPKTGGPTPKYF
>.|TRBV18|TRBJ2-1|TRBD1
TGTGCCAGCTCACCGGGACAGGGCGACAATGAGCAGTTCTTC
CASSPGQGDNEQFF
>.|TRBV28|TRBJ1-4|TRBD1
TGTGCCAGCAGTCGGGACAGGGAAAAACTGTTTTTT
CASSRDREKLFF
>once|TRBV5-1|TRBJ2-2|TRBD1
TGCGCCAGCAGCAAAACGACAGGGGCCGACACCGGGGAGCTGTTTTTT
CASSKTTGADTGELFF
>.|TRBV4-1|TRBJ2-3|.
TGCGCCAGCGGACCACGTGGGGCTAGAGGATTTGATACGCAGTATTTT
CASGPRGARGFDTQYF
>.|TRBV4-2|TRBJ2-1|.
TGTGCCAGCAGCCCCCGTAGCGGACTCTACAATGAGCAGTTCTTC
CASSPRSGLYNEQFF
>.|TRBV28|TRBJ1-1|TRBD1
TGTGCCAGCAGGGGACAGGGGGACACTGAAGCTTTCTTT
CASRGQGDTEAFF
>.|TRBV19|TRBJ1-6|.
TGTGCCAGTAGTACCGGGAGCGGGCTCAATTCACCCCTCCACTTT
CASSTGSGLNSPLHF
>.|TRBV28|TRBJ1-2|TRBD1
TGTGCCAGCAGTTTATCAGGGGGCGCCGGCTACACCTTC
CASSLSGGAGYTF
>.|TRBV7-9|TRBJ1-1|.
TGTGCCAGCAGCTTGTCGGGACGTGGAGGGGTTTGGTACACTGAAGCTTTCTTT
CASSLSGRGGVWYTEAFF
>.|TRBV5-1|TRBJ1-5|.
TGCGCCAGCAGCTTGGTGGCGGGGAATCAGCCCCAGCATTTT
CASSLVAGNQPQHF
>once|TRBV5-1|TRBJ2-2|TRBD1
TGCGCCAGCAGCGCCGGGACAGGGGGCACCGGGGAGCTGTTTTTT
CASSAGTGGTGELFF
>.|TRBV10-3|TRBJ1-3|.
TGTGCCATCAGTGCAGGGCCCGGAAACACCATATATTTT
CAISAGPGNTIYF
>.|TRBV2|TRBJ1-2|TRBD1
TGTGCCAGCAGAGAGACAGGGAACCCCTATGGCTACACCTTC
CASRETGNPYGYTF
>.|TRBV5-8|TRBJ2-2|TRBD2
TGTGCCAGCAGCGGGACTAGCGCTTCGACCGGGGAGCTGTTTTTT
CASSGTSASTGELFF
>.|TRBV9|TRBJ2-5|.
TGTGCCAGCAGCGTAGCGGGGACTTATCAAGAGACCCAGTACTTC
CASSVAGTYQETQYF
>once|TRBV5-6|TRBJ2-7|TRBD1
TGTGCCAGCAGGCCGGGACAGGGCCCCTACGAGCAGTACTTC
CASRPGQGPYEQYF
>.|TRBV28|TRBJ2-7|.
TGTGCCAGCCGATCTGCGGCCTACGAGCAGTACTTC
CASRSAAYEQYF
>.|TRBV19|TRBJ2-5|TRBD2
TGTGCCAGTGCCGAGGCTAGCGGGAGGACCTGGGAGACCCAGTACTTC
CASAEASGRTWETQYF
>.|TRBV9|TRBJ1-6|.
TGTGCCAGCAGCGTTCTGGGCGATGGTAATTCACCCCTCCACTTT
CASSVLGDGNSPLHF
>.|TRBV18|TRBJ1-5|.
TGTGCCAGCTCCGCGGGGGCATCAAATCAGCCCCAGCATTTT
CASSAGASNQPQHF
>.|TRBV6-4|TRBJ2-1|.
TGTGCCAGCAGTGACGAGGCGACGAGCTGGTTCTTC
CASSDEATSWFF
>.|TRBV28|TRBJ2-4|.
TGTGCCAGCAGTTTAGATTCGGCAGGAGCCAAAAACATTCAGTACTTC
CASSLDSAGAKNIQYF
>.|TRBV19|TRBJ1-4|TRBD1
TGTGCCAGCACCAGGGGGGTTGGCGAAAAACTGTTTTTT
CASTRGVGEKLFF
>.|TRBV6-5|TRBJ2-7|.
TGTGCCAGCAGTAACAGTTTCGCGACCGCCTACGAGCAGTACTTC
CASSNSFATAYEQYF
>.|TRBV5-6|TRBJ1-6|.
TGTGCCAGCAGCTTGGGTCAGGGCGTGGGATCACCCCTCCACTTT
CASSLGQGVGSPLHF
>.|TRBV7-9|TRBJ2-5|.
TGTGCCAGCAGCTTAGGGACAGTTCAAGAGACCCAGTACTTC
CASSLGTVQETQYF
>.|TRBV6-4|TRBJ1-2|TRBD1
TGTGCCAGCAGTTCCTCGGACAGGGGGAACTATGGCTACACCTTC
CASSSSDRGNYGYTF
>.|TRBV18|TRBJ2-2|.
TGTGCCAGCTCAAGTCAGGGCCCGAACACCGGGGAGCTGTTTTTT
CASSSQGPNTGELFF
>.|TRBV25-1|TRBJ2-7|TRBD2
TGTGCCAGCAGTCCTCGGACTAGCGGGAGCTCCTACGAGCAGTACTTC
CASSPRTSGSSYEQYF
>.|TRBV30|TRBJ1-1|.
TGTGCCTGGAGTGGGATCAGGGAGAACACTGAAGCTTTCTTT
CAWSGIRENTEAFF
>.|TRBV27|TRBJ1-2|.
TGTGCCAGCAGTTTATCGTTTCGGGAGGGATCTTACTATGGCTACACCTTC
CASSLSFREGSYYGYTF
>.|TRBV25-1|TRBJ1-2|TRBD1
TGTGCCAGCAGCAGGGGGGCGCTCCATGGCTACACCTTC
CASSRGALHGYTF
>.|TRBV2|TRBJ2-1|.
TGTGCCAGCAGTGAATATGGGAAACTAGAGTACGCTGAGCAGTTCTTC
CASSEYGKLEYAEQFF
>.|TRBV3-1/TRBV3-2|TRBJ2-3|.
TGTGCCAGCAGTTGGAGCGGGAGCACAGATACGCAGTATTTT
CASSWSGSTDTQYF
>.|TRBV28|TRBJ2-7|.
TGTGCCAGCCGAAGGGCCGGGAGCTCCTACGAGCAGTACTTC
CASRRAGSSYEQYF
>.|TRBV28|TRBJ1-1|.
TGTGCCAGCAAGGGGACACCGAACACTGAAGCTTTCTTT
CASKGTPNTEAFF
>.|TRBV5-4|TRBJ2-2|.
TGTGCCAGCAGCTCGGGACTCGGGGGAGGCGGGCTGAACACCGGGGAGCTGTTTTTT
CASSSGLGGGGLNTGELFF
>.|TRBV3-1/TRBV3-2|TRBJ2-7|TRBD2
TGTGCCAGCAGCCAAGGGTCCCCTACTAGCGGGAGCTCCTACGAGCAGTACTTC
CASSQGSPTSGSSYEQYF
>.|TRBV6-6|TRBJ2-7|.
TGTGCCAGCAGTACGGGACACGGTTACGAGCAGTACTTC
CASSTGHGYEQYF
>once|TRBV5-4|TRBJ2-1|.
TGTGCCAGCAGTCGGTATTTTGAGCAGTTCTTC
CASSRYFEQFF
>.|TRBV6-6|TRBJ1-1|TRBD1
TGTGCCAGCAGAACCGGGACAGCGAACACTGAAGCTTTCTTT
CASRTGTANTEAFF
>.|TRBV7-9|TRBJ1-2|.
TGTGCCAGCAGCGCACAGGATTCTGGCTACACCTTC
CASSAQDSGYTF
>few|TRBV30|TRBJ1-2|.
TGTGCCTGGAGGGGGCTAGCGTCCTATGGCTACACCTTC
CAWRGLASYGYTF
>.|TRBV6-4|TRBJ2-6|.
TGTGCCAGCAGTCAGGGTATTTCCGGGGCCAACGTCCTGACTTTC
CASSQGISGANVLTF
>once|TRBV5-1|TRBJ2-3|TRBD1
TGCGCCAGCAGACGGGGACAGGGAGAGGCAGATACGCAGTATTTT
CASRRGQGEADTQYF
>.|TRBV5-6|TRBJ2-1|.
TGTGCCAGCAGCTTGGTTCCGGCAGGGACCTACAATGAGCAGTTCTTC
CASSLVPAGTYNEQFF
>.|TRBV29-1|TRBJ1-4|.
TGCAGCGCAGAAGGGAGGGGAACTAATGAAAAACTGTTTTTT
CSAEGRGTNEKLFF
>.|TRBV28|TRBJ1-1|.
TGTGCCAGCAGTTTGCGGGGGGCGCGTGCTGAAGCTTTCTTT
CASSLRGARAEAFF
>.|TRBV12-3/TRBV12-4|TRBJ2-7|TRBD1
TGTGCCAGCCGGGCAGGGGGTTCCTACGAGCAGTACTTC
CASRAGGSYEQYF
>.|TRBV19|TRBJ2-7|TRBD1
TGTGCCAGTAGTAGCCGGGGACAGGGCTCCTACGAGCAGTACTTC
CASSSRGQGSYEQYF
>.|TRBV5-4|TRBJ1-4|TRBD1
TGTGCCAGCAGCTCAGGACAGGGCGGCGAAAAACTGTTTTTT
CASSSGQGGEKLFF